A selection of T cell receptor beta chains follows, all from one sample in a study of blood T cell repertoires in COVID-19. Generated by immunoSEQ multiplex PCR, the TCRdb table keeps only in-frame clones and is missing some. The sample shows around 200,000 clones, around 80% of them seen only once. The specimen sequenced was peripheral blood. These TCRs come from a woman over 75 with active or convalescent COVID-19. The CDR3 runs from the conserved cysteine through the conserved F or W. Each record gives: V gene, CDR3 length, J gene, CDR3 protein.

>TRBV14|16|TRBJ2-1
CASSQEGGFWYNEQFF
>TRBV15|14|TRBJ2-2
CATSRVMNTGELFF
>TRBV10-3|13|TRBJ1-4
CAIRGATNEKLFF
>TRBV7-2|15|TRBJ2-7
CASSPPSGGAGEQYF
>TRBV27|14|TRBJ2-2
CASSFSLNTGELFF
>TRBV7-9|18|TRBJ1-6
CASSWDRAGRTYNSPLHF
>TRBV18|13|TRBJ1-1
CASSPKREIEAFF
>TRBV6-5|13|TRBJ1-1
CASGTSGGTEAFF
>TRBV15|15|TRBJ1-2
CATSGRQVIPPGYTF
>TRBV6-5|12|TRBJ1-2
CASRTQGGSYTF
>TRBV11-3|13|TRBJ1-1
CASSLEMSTEAFF
>TRBV7-2|14|TRBJ1-1
CASSLGGAIPRSTF
>TRBV18|16|TRBJ2-2
CASSQRGTANTGELFF
>TRBV7-2|14|TRBJ1-4
CASSITGENEKLFF
>TRBV5-1|14|TRBJ1-1
CASSPSWVGTEAFF
>TRBV18|14|TRBJ1-1
CASSPLGQGTEAFF